A single sample gave rise to the 32 T cell receptor beta chains below, sequenced in a study of T-cell memory formation after mild COVID-19. Via MiXCR, TCRdb re-called the 5' RACE reads, giving one row per CDR3 protein. In the table there are nearly 110,000 distinct CDR3 sequences, about 18% of which are singletons. Sequenced material: PBMCs or a T cell subset sorted from them (not recorded which). The receptors come from an adult woman who had mild COVID-19 (a few samples of this study predate the infection). Cell type and time point are not known.

The CDR3 protein is CASSPFGETQYF. The CDR3 DNA reads TGTGCCAGCAGCCCTTTCGGAGAGACCCAGTACTTC. The V call is TRBV11-3, the J call TRBJ2-5; D gene unclear. Germline V CDR1 and CDR2: SGHNT, YENEEA. This CDR3 is 12 amino acids long. V dropped 5 bases and J dropped 4 bases, with 8 bases sitting between them.

In DNA form, the CDR3 reads TGTGCCAGCAGCCCTCAGGGGTTAACCGGGGAGCTGTTTTTT. This sequence encodes CASSPQGLTGELFF. J is TRBJ2-2 and V is TRBV7-9; D is possibly TRBD1 (6 bases). The CDR3 totals 14 residues. Per the germline V gene, CDR1 is SEHNR and CDR2 is FQNEAQ (reference sequence). The V and J ends lost 5 bases and 5 bases respectively, with 12 bases between them.

This clonotype was observed at least ten times. The chain joins TRBV5-6 to TRBJ2-2; D ambiguous. In germline, CDR1 is SGHDT, CDR2 YYEEEE. The CDR3 consists of 16 residues. Trimming left V 0 bases short and J 2 bases short, with 11 bases between. CDR3 sequence: CASSLDGYRNTGELFF. The CDR3, as DNA: TGTGCCAGCAGCTTGGATGGGTACCGAAACACCGGGGAGCTGTTTTTT.

In its sample, this clonotype was seen a few times. The rearrangement links TRBV5-1 to TRBJ1-6; D unclear. The CDR3 spans 15 residues. The V end was cut by 0 bases, the J end by 10 bases, with 14 bases between. Germline V gene lookup returns CDR1 SGHRS and CDR2 YFSETQ. The CDR3 here is CASSLGGGKESPLHF. In DNA form, the CDR3 reads TGCGCCAGCAGCTTGGGAGGAGGGAAGGAGTCACCCCTCCACTTT.

The rearrangement uses TRBV7-9 and TRBJ1-1; D remains ambiguous. This CDR3 region has 16 residues. CDR1 and CDR2 from the germline V gene are SEHNR and FQNEAQ (reference sequence). Deletions cut 3 bases from V and 0 bases from J, with 14 bases between. The CDR3: CASSFPQHRLNTEAFF. The CDR3 DNA reads TGTGCCAGCAGCTTCCCACAACATCGATTGAACACTGAAGCTTTCTTT.

This clonotype was counted between two and nine times. The chain is built from TRBV7-6 and TRBJ2-3, with D maybe TRBD2 (5 bases). This CDR3 contains 14 residues. Germline-derived CDR1 and CDR2 are SGHVS and FNYEAQ. The V and J ends lost 5 bases and 4 bases respectively, with 13 bases between them. CDR3 nucleotide sequence: TGTGCCAGCAGCCCGGTACTAGTATCAGATACGCAGTATTTT. Amino acid sequence: CASSPVLVSDTQYF. The full variable domain, completed using reference TRBV7-6 and TRBJ2-3, is GAGVSQSPRYKVTKRGQDVALRCDPISGHVSLYWYRQALGQGPEFLTYFNYEAQQDKSGLPNDRFSAERPEGSISTLTIQRTEQRDSAMYRCASSPVLVSDTQYFGPGTRLTVL.

The chain links TRBV24-1 to TRBJ2-1; perhaps TRBD2 as D (6 bases). The germline CDR1 and CDR2 sequences are KGHDR and SFDVKD. V was pared by 1 base and J by 4 bases, with 19 bases between. The CDR3 spans 18 residues. The CDR3 DNA sequence: TGTGCCACCAGTGATTTTGGGCCGCGGGGAGAGAAATACAATGAGCAGTTCTTC. Protein product: CATSDFGPRGEKYNEQFF.

Concerning this clonotype itself: The germline gene is not matched at one end of the junction; a read error may be the cause. The DNA for the CDR3 is TGTGCCACCAGTTCGGGGGACTTCATTCGGTACTTC. This sequence encodes CATSSGDFIRYF. This chain uses TRBV24-1 with TRBJ2-4, with D perhaps TRBD2 (6 bases). Germline CDR1 KGHDR, CDR2 SFDVKD. This CDR3 is 12 amino acids long.

The rearrangement links TRBV30 to TRBJ2-1, with D maybe TRBD2 (6 bases). With 6 bases removed from V and 0 bases from J, the gap between germline ends came to 15 bases. The CDR3 is made up of 15 amino acids. CDR1 is GTSNPN, CDR2 SVGIG, per germline (reference sequence). CDR3 loop: CACRVAAVSYNEQFF. The CDR3 bases are TGTGCCTGCCGGGTAGCGGCTGTCTCCTACAATGAGCAGTTCTTC.

The CDR3 loop is CSARAWGDTDTQYF. Here the CDR3 DNA reads TGCAGTGCTAGAGCCTGGGGGGACACAGATACGCAGTATTTT. The chain has TRBV20-1 and TRBJ2-3; weak D call: TRBD2 (6 bases). This CDR3 has 14 residues. The germline V and J ends were trimmed by 1 base and 2 bases, with 10 bases remaining between them. The germline V gene encodes CDR1 DFQATT and CDR2 SNEGSKA (reference sequence).

The table lists this clonotype with a few counts. The chain employs TRBV12-3 or TRBV12-4 and TRBJ1-4; D not resolved. Trimming stripped 2 bases from V and 3 bases from J, with 13 bases between. The CDR3 extends over 16 amino acids. The CDR3 here is CASSLSFFRSNEKLFF. In nucleotides, the CDR3 is TGTGCCAGCAGTTTATCCTTCTTTAGGTCTAATGAAAAACTGTTTTTT.

The CDR3 sequence: CASSQERGRGDYGYTF. In nucleotides, the CDR3 is TGTGCCAGCAGCCAAGAGCGGGGCAGGGGGGACTATGGCTACACCTTC. This rearrangement joins TRBV4-2 to TRBJ1-2; 7 positions agree with TRBD1. CDR1 and CDR2 (germline): LGHNA, YNFKEQ. The length of the CDR3 is 16 residues. V was pared by 0 bases and J by 3 bases, with 7 bases of the junction left unmatched.

This clonotype occurred a few times. The V gene is TRBV20-1, the J gene TRBJ1-1; D is unclear. CDR1 is DFQATT, CDR2 SNEGSKA, per germline (reference sequence). V was shortened by 0 bases and J by 1 base, with 6 bases between the two germline ends. The CDR3 has 13 residues. The CDR3 DNA sequence: TGCAGTGCTAGAGATGGGGAGAACACTGAAGCTTTCTTT. It encodes CSARDGENTEAFF.

In its sample, this clonotype was seen a few times. The rearrangement joins TRBV7-8 to TRBJ2-3, with D tentatively TRBD2 (6 bases). The CDR3 loop spans 16 amino acids. V lost 7 bases to trimming and J lost 2 bases, with 19 bases between them. CDR1 is SGHVS, CDR2 FQNEAQ, per germline. CDR3 nucleotides: TGTGCCAGCATCCCGTGGGGCGGGAAGTCCACAGATACGCAGTATTTT. It is translated as CASIPWGGKSTDTQYF.

This clonotype came up a few times. The chain carries TRBV29-1 and TRBJ2-7; 8 bases match TRBD2. CDR1 is SQVTM, CDR2 ANQGSEA, per germline. Trimming at V came to 3 bases and at J to 6 bases, leaving 16 bases not matched to a gene. This CDR3 is 16 amino acids long. This chain's CDR3 is CSVDEELVAGTVEQYF. The CDR3 bases are TGCAGCGTTGACGAGGAGTTAGTAGCGGGAACGGTCGAGCAGTACTTC.

This chain joins TRBV12-3 or TRBV12-4 and TRBJ2-5; D may be TRBD2 (7 bases). The CDR3 spans 13 residues. Trimming stripped 8 bases from V and 3 bases from J, with 13 bases between. The CDR3 region is CASLGGTKETQYF. CDR3 nucleotides: TGTGCCAGCCTAGGGGGGACTAAAGAGACCCAGTACTTC.

Many counts were recorded for this clonotype. The V and J genes are TRBV7-9 and TRBJ2-6, with TRBD1 as a possible D gene (6 bases). V was clipped by 5 bases and J by 0 bases, with 17 bases between them. Germline V CDR1 and CDR2: SEHNR, FQNEAQ (reference sequence). The CDR3 has 18 residues. The CDR3 reads CASSQRQVLYSGANVLTF. The DNA for the CDR3 is TGTGCCAGCAGCCAGAGACAGGTCCTCTACTCTGGGGCCAACGTCCTGACTTTC.

The chain recombines TRBV6-5 with TRBJ2-1, with 10 bases fitting TRBD2. Germline V gene lookup returns CDR1 MNHEY and CDR2 SVGAGI. CDR3 length equals 17 residues. V trimming: 0 bases; J trimming: 7 bases; junction bases outside the gene matches: 9. CDR3 DNA sequence: TGTGCCAGCAGTTACTCGATGGTGTATAGCGGGAGGAATGAGCAGTTCTTC. Its translation is CASSYSMVYSGRNEQFF.

A few counts support this clonotype. V gene TRBV5-5 combines with J gene TRBJ2-3; 11 bases line up with TRBD2. Looked up from germline, CDR1 is SGHKS and CDR2 is YYEKEE (reference sequence). The CDR3 contains 16 residues. V shed 2 bases and J 6 bases; nucleotides not matched to a gene: 8. The CDR3 DNA reads as TGTGCCAGCAGCTTCTACTTAGCGGGAGGGCCCGATACGCAGTATTTT. As protein: CASSFYLAGGPDTQYF.

This clonotype has ten or more counts. This CDR3 reads CASSGREQTLAKNIQYF. The CDR3 DNA follows: TGTGCCAGCAGCGGGCGGGAGCAAACCTTAGCCAAAAACATTCAGTACTTC. This chain uses TRBV4-2 with TRBJ2-4, with 7 bases that match TRBD2. With V trimmed by 5 bases and J by 0 bases, 10 bases remained unmatched. This CDR3 contains 17 residues. Germline V gene sequence: CDR1 LGHNA, CDR2 YNFKEQ.

This clonotype appeared a few times. The CDR3 region is CASSYPREVAKNIQYF. For the CDR3, the DNA is TGTGCCAGCAGTTACCCGCGGGAGGTAGCCAAAAACATTCAGTACTTC. The rearrangement links TRBV6-2 or TRBV6-3 to TRBJ2-4, with 8 bases aligning to TRBD2. After removal of 2 bases from V and 0 bases from J, the junction contained 3 bases not matched to a gene. The germline gives CDR1 MNHEY, CDR2 SVGEGT. The CDR3 totals 16 residues.

This clonotype was counted at least ten times. The gene calls are TRBV5-1 and TRBJ1-1; possibly TRBD1 for D (5 bases). The V end lost 4 bases, the J end lost 3 bases, and 13 bases lay between the germline ends. Germline lookup yields CDR1 SGHRS and CDR2 YFSETQ. The CDR3 runs 14 residues. This CDR3 is CASSQGTGDTEAFF. DNA for the CDR3: TGCGCCAGCAGCCAAGGGACGGGAGACACTGAAGCTTTCTTT.

This chain uses TRBV6-6 with TRBJ1-3; the D is unclear. In germline, CDR1 is MNHNY, CDR2 SVGAGI (reference sequence). The germline V and J ends were trimmed by 2 bases and 3 bases, with 14 bases remaining between them. CDR3 length: 16 residues. CDR3 region: CASSYGAEKVGNTIYF. The CDR3 bases are TGTGCCAGCAGTTACGGCGCCGAGAAAGTTGGAAACACCATATATTTT.

V and J are TRBV3-1 and TRBJ2-7; D unclear. Germline values: CDR1 LGHDT, CDR2 YNNKEL (reference sequence). The CDR3 contains 13 residues. V was pared by 5 bases and J by 5 bases, with 13 bases between. Here the CDR3 reads CASSSPTQHEQYF. The CDR3 DNA follows: TGTGCCAGCAGCTCCCCGACCCAACACGAGCAGTACTTC.

CDR3 residues: CASSQGAGLGPVGELFF. The CDR3 nucleotides read TGCGCCAGCAGCCAAGGAGCCGGGTTAGGGCCGGTTGGGGAGCTGTTTTTT. V gene TRBV4-1 combines with J gene TRBJ2-2; D uncertain. This CDR3 contains 17 residues. The germline V and J ends were trimmed by 1 base and 8 bases, with 20 bases remaining between them. Germline lookup yields CDR1 MGHRA and CDR2 YSYEKL.

This clonotype was recorded at least ten times. The V gene is TRBV20-1, the J gene TRBJ2-1; 7 bases are shared with TRBD2. Germline V lookup: CDR1 DFQATT, CDR2 SNEGSKA (reference sequence). The CDR3 has 12 amino acids. Trimming at V came to 2 bases and at J to 5 bases, leaving 0 bases not matched to a gene. The CDR3 region is CSARLADNEQFF. The CDR3 DNA reads as TGCAGTGCTAGACTAGCGGACAATGAGCAGTTCTTC.

This clonotype was observed a handful of times. The genes are TRBV6-5 and TRBJ1-2, with 11 nucleotides matching TRBD1. The CDR3 loop spans 13 amino acids. V lost 2 bases to trimming and J lost 7 bases; unmatched junction nucleotides: 0. Per the germline V gene, CDR1 is MNHEY and CDR2 is SVGAGI. CDR3 DNA: TGTGCCAGCAGTTACGGGACAGGGGGTGGCTACACCTTC. Translation gives CASSYGTGGGYTF.

This clonotype was detected only a few times. This sequence joins TRBV20-1 and TRBJ2-2; TRBD1 matches 9 bases. V lost 2 bases and J lost 1; bases outside the gene matches: 2. CDR1 is DFQATT and CDR2 is SNEGSKA in the germline V gene (reference sequence). This CDR3 is built from 15 residues. The CDR3 DNA reads as TGCAGTGCTAGACGGGACAGGGTGAACACCGGGGAGCTGTTTTTT. This sequence encodes CSARRDRVNTGELFF.

This clonotype was seen only a few times. CDR3 residues: CASSEGTEGNTEAFF. The CDR3 bases are TGTGCCAGCAGCGAAGGGACCGAAGGGAACACTGAAGCTTTCTTT. The chain uses TRBV7-2 and TRBJ1-1, with a weak D call TRBD1 (5 bases). CDR1 is SGHTA and CDR2 is FQGNSA in the germline V gene. CDR3 length: 15 residues. V was pared by 5 bases and J by 1 base, with 14 bases between.

The chain carries TRBV12-3 or TRBV12-4 and TRBJ2-7; TRBD1 agrees at 12 bases. The CDR3 has 15 amino acids. V trimming: 3 bases; J trimming: 4 bases; junction bases outside the gene matches: 4. CDR3 sequence: CASSFMGQGAYEQYF. In DNA form, the CDR3 reads TGTGCCAGCAGTTTTATGGGACAGGGGGCTTACGAGCAGTACTTC.

V and J are TRBV29-1 and TRBJ2-7, with 9 nucleotides matching TRBD1. The V gene end was trimmed by 0 bases and the J gene end by 6 bases; junction bases not matched to a gene: 6. The CDR3 runs 14 residues. CDR1 and CDR2 (germline): SQVTM, ANQGSEA. CDR3 loop: CSVEDDRGSSEQYF. The CDR3 DNA sequence: TGCAGCGTTGAAGACGACAGGGGGAGTTCCGAGCAGTACTTC.

This sequence joins TRBV7-9 and TRBJ1-1; D not resolved. Germline V gene sequence: CDR1 SEHNR, CDR2 FQNEAQ (reference sequence). The CDR3 contains 15 residues. The V end lost 5 bases, the J end lost 6 bases, and 19 bases lay between the germline ends. For the CDR3, the DNA is TGTGCCAGCAGCAAGGACGCCTTTAGTAGCGCTGAAGCTTTCTTT. Translating gives CASSKDAFSSAEAFF.